A selection of T cell receptor beta chains follows, all from one sample in a study of shared clonotypes between healthy human individuals. Only in-frame clones appear in the TCRdb table, and some are missing; sequencing was by immunoSEQ multiplex PCR. The sample includes some 350,000 clones, roughly 70% of them seen just once. Sequencing was carried out using memory CD4+ T cells sorted from blood. All receptors derive from a man younger than 45 in good health. Both conserved end residues are part of each CDR3. D genes are given only for firm matches.

v_gene,j_gene,d_gene,CDR3aa
TRBV6-1,TRBJ1-5,NA,CASSATGQRNSNQPQHF
TRBV29-1,TRBJ1-4,NA,CSAGRPNEKLFF
TRBV5-4,TRBJ2-1,TRBD2,CASSVAGGSYNEQFF
TRBV11-3,TRBJ2-5,NA,CASSSLTGAGGRETQYF
TRBV11-2,TRBJ2-3,TRBD2,CASSRAGGADTQYF
TRBV7-3,TRBJ1-2,NA,CASSLNQGRYGYTF
TRBV7-7,TRBJ2-2,NA,CASSPRSAGNFGELFF
TRBV10-3,TRBJ2-7,NA,CAISAERRYEQYF
TRBV2,TRBJ2-1,NA,CASSRLEGSEQFF
TRBV28,TRBJ2-7,NA,CASSPRGRARYEQYF
TRBV20-1,TRBJ1-5,NA,CSAVFGPQHF
TRBV9,TRBJ1-5,NA,CASSVGENQPQHF
TRBV19,TRBJ2-7,NA,CASSIDGRAYEQYF
TRBV29-1,TRBJ2-5,TRBD1,CSVGTGDETQYF
TRBV5-4,TRBJ2-1,NA,CASSYDEYNEQFF
TRBV13,TRBJ2-3,NA,CASRRDGHTDTQYF